The rows below give T cell receptor beta chains drawn from one sample of a study of T-cell reconstitution after alpha-beta-depleted transplantation in children. TCRdb re-analysed the PCR reads in MiXCR, keeping a single row per CDR3 protein. Of around 380,000 distinct CDR3 sequences listed, 9.5% to 13% are singletons. Sequences were derived from PBMCs from the stem cell graft donor, sampled from the stem cell graft. Source of these receptors: a human donor who donated a stem cell graft to a child with acute myeloid leukemia. Both conserved end residues are part of each CDR3. D genes are given only for firm matches. A clone size is listed for some rows: how often the clone was seen (once, few, many), or a class if it is expanded.

CDR3 DNA: TGTGCCAGCACCGAAATAAATAGCAATCAGCCCCAGCATTTT
CDR3 protein: CASTEINSNQPQHF
V gene: TRBV6-1
D gene: .
clone size: few
J gene: TRBJ1-5

CDR3 DNA: TGTGCCAGCAGTTTAGTCCGGGCCCTAAATGAGCAGTTCTTC
CDR3 protein: CASSLVRALNEQFF
V gene: TRBV12-3/TRBV12-4
D gene: .
clone size: few
J gene: TRBJ2-1

CDR3 DNA: TGTGCCAGCAGTTTGAGCGGGACTAGCGGGAGCTACGAGCAGTACTTC
CDR3 protein: CASSLSGTSGSYEQYF
V gene: TRBV27
D gene: TRBD2
clone size: many
J gene: TRBJ2-7

CDR3 DNA: TGTGCCAGCAGTCCCCGGGGGGCTAGCGGAAGGGACCAAGAGACCCAGTACTTC
CDR3 protein: CASSPRGASGRDQETQYF
V gene: TRBV12-3/TRBV12-4
D gene: .
clone size: .
J gene: TRBJ2-5

CDR3 DNA: TGTGCCAGCAGTTTTTCTCGGGAAAACATTCAGTACTTC
CDR3 protein: CASSFSRENIQYF
V gene: TRBV7-2
D gene: .
clone size: many
J gene: TRBJ2-4

CDR3 DNA: TGTGCCAGCAGCTTAGTGTGGGGGGGGGCCTACAATGAGCAGTTCTTC
CDR3 protein: CASSLVWGGAYNEQFF
V gene: TRBV7-2
D gene: TRBD2
clone size: few
J gene: TRBJ2-1

CDR3 DNA: TGTGCCAGCAGCTTACTAGCGGGGGGGCCCACCGGGGAGCTGTTTTTT
CDR3 protein: CASSLLAGGPTGELFF
V gene: TRBV12-3/TRBV12-4
D gene: TRBD2
clone size: many
J gene: TRBJ2-2

CDR3 DNA: TGTGCCAGCAGTGACCGCCGGATCGGGCATGGCTACACCTTC
CDR3 protein: CASSDRRIGHGYTF
V gene: TRBV2
D gene: .
clone size: many
J gene: TRBJ1-2

CDR3 DNA: TGCGCCAGCAGCGGAGGGACAGGGGAGACCCAGTACTTC
CDR3 protein: CASSGGTGETQYF
V gene: TRBV5-1
D gene: TRBD1
clone size: few
J gene: TRBJ2-5

CDR3 DNA: TGCAGTGCTAGAGCCCCCCCTTACTACGAGCAGTACTTC
CDR3 protein: CSARAPPYYEQYF
V gene: TRBV20-1
D gene: .
clone size: .
J gene: TRBJ2-7

CDR3 DNA: TGCAGTGCTAGCGGGAGGACTGGGTGGGGAGGGACCCAGTACTTC
CDR3 protein: CSASGRTGWGGTQYF
V gene: TRBV20-1
D gene: TRBD2
clone size: .
J gene: TRBJ2-5

CDR3 DNA: TGCAGTGCTGCCAGTCTAGCGGGGATACAAGAGACCCAGTACTTC
CDR3 protein: CSAASLAGIQETQYF
V gene: TRBV20-1
D gene: TRBD2
clone size: few
J gene: TRBJ2-5

CDR3 DNA: TGTGCCAGCAGCCCTAAGTGGGAGCTGTTTTTT
CDR3 protein: CASSPKWELFF
V gene: TRBV7-2
D gene: .
clone size: .
J gene: TRBJ2-2

CDR3 DNA: TGCAGTGCGGGTAGCGGGGGGGCCACAGATACGCAGTATTTT
CDR3 protein: CSAGSGGATDTQYF
V gene: TRBV20-1
D gene: TRBD2
clone size: few
J gene: TRBJ2-3

CDR3 DNA: TGTGCCAGCAGCCCAGGAGGCGGGACCCCCAATGAGCAGTTCTTC
CDR3 protein: CASSPGGGTPNEQFF
V gene: TRBV7-3
D gene: .
clone size: many
J gene: TRBJ2-1

CDR3 DNA: TGCGCCAGCAGCAAAGACCGGGAGTTGAACACTGAAGCTTTCTTT
CDR3 protein: CASSKDRELNTEAFF
V gene: TRBV5-1
D gene: .
clone size: many
J gene: TRBJ1-1

CDR3 DNA: TGTGCCAGCAGCAAACTGGACAGAAATCAGCCCCAGCATTTT
CDR3 protein: CASSKLDRNQPQHF
V gene: TRBV5-6
D gene: .
clone size: few
J gene: TRBJ1-5